A single sample gave rise to the 23 T cell receptor beta chains below, sequenced in a study of cytomegalovirus exposure and HLA in healthy donors. In the PCR, 60 Vbeta and 13 Jbeta primers were used. Repertoires were generated with immunoSEQ multiplex PCR, while TCRdb's copy carries only in-frame clones and drops some. The sample records under 150,000 clones, around 72% being singletons. Sequenced sample: PBMCs. The origin of the receptors is a man aged 40-49 years in good health and CMV-seronegative.

In this sample, this clone turned up once. This sequence joins TRBV27 and TRBJ1-1; tentative D call: TRBD1 (5 bases). Germline V gives CDR1 MNHEY, CDR2 SMNVEV (reference sequence). This CDR3 is built from 15 residues. V was pared by 6 bases and J by 0 bases, with 14 bases between. DNA for the CDR3: TGTGCCAGCAGCCCCCTTGACAGCATGAACACTGAAGCTTTCTTT. It translates to CASSPLDSMNTEAFF.

This clone was observed a few times. V is TRBV15 and J is TRBJ1-4; D might be TRBD1 (5 bases). V lost 1 base and J lost 7, with 13 bases in between. This CDR3 has 15 amino acids. Germline V gene lookup returns CDR1 LNHNV and CDR2 YYDKDF (reference sequence). This CDR3 is CATSRGRDSGEKLFF. CDR3 sequence (DNA): TGTGCCACCAGCAGAGGGAGGGACTCGGGTGAAAAACTGTTTTTT.

In regard to this clone: The junction departs from the called germline gene at one end, perhaps through a read error. The V and J genes are TRBV5-1 and TRBJ1-6, with D maybe TRBD1 (6 bases). CDR1 SGHRS and CDR2 YFSETQ come from the germline V gene. The CDR3 is made up of 16 amino acids. The CDR3 sequence: CASSQNGVGADEALNF. The CDR3 DNA sequence: TGCGCCAGCAGCCAAAACGGGGTGGGGGCCGACGAGGCCCTCAACTTT.

This clone is a singleton in its sample. The chain is built from TRBV6-6 and TRBJ2-5; D unclear. V lost 2 bases and J lost 5, with 9 bases in between. Germline assignment: CDR1 MNHNY and CDR2 SVGAGI (reference sequence). The CDR3 has 13 residues. CDR3 in amino acids: CASSYVKLETQYF. CDR3 sequence (DNA): TGTGCCAGCAGTTACGTAAAATTGGAGACCCAGTACTTC.

V usage is TRBV11-2 and J usage is TRBJ2-5; D uncertain. Germline CDR1 and CDR2: SGHAT and FQNNGV. V was shortened by 0 bases and J by 1 base, with 9 bases between the two germline ends. The CDR3 spans 15 residues. The chain's CDR3 is CASSLDRGPQETQYF. The CDR3 DNA sequence: TGTGCCAGCAGCTTAGATCGCGGCCCCCAAGAGACCCAGTACTTC.

The V and J genes are TRBV10-3 and TRBJ2-3; 11 bases match TRBD2. The germline V gene encodes CDR1 ENHRY and CDR2 SYGVKD. V lost 8 bases and J lost 2; bases outside the gene matches: 3. The CDR3 is 14 amino acids. The CDR3 loop reads CAIVAGGPTDTQYF. CDR3 DNA: TGTGCCATCGTAGCGGGAGGGCCCACAGATACGCAGTATTTT.

V is TRBV27 and J is TRBJ1-2, with D possibly being TRBD1 (5 bases). From germline, CDR1 is MNHEY and CDR2 SMNVEV (reference sequence). CDR3 length: 15 amino acids. The V end was cut by 5 bases, the J end by 0 bases, with 13 bases between. The CDR3 here is CASSGAGQANYGYTF. The CDR3 DNA reads as TGTGCCAGCAGTGGGGCCGGGCAGGCTAACTATGGCTACACCTTC.

The chain has TRBV12-5 and TRBJ2-5, with D unresolved. Germline-derived CDR1 and CDR2 are LGHNT and FRNRAP. V was clipped by 5 bases and J by 5 bases, with 6 bases between them. CDR3 length: 11 residues. The chain's CDR3 is CASGPLETQYF. The CDR3 DNA is TGTGCTAGTGGTCCCCTGGAGACCCAGTACTTC. Full variable domain (rest looked up from reference TRBV12-5 and TRBJ2-5): DARVTQTPRHKVTEMGQEVTMRCQPILGHNTVFWYRQTMMQGLELLAYFRNRAPLDDSGMPKDRFSAEMPDATLATLKIQPSEPRDSAVYFCASGPLETQYFGPGTRLLVL.

In this sample, this clone turned up once. V usage is TRBV2 and J usage is TRBJ2-3, with 10 bases identical to TRBD2. Trimming cost V 5 bases and J 0 bases; bases outside gene matches: 5. The CDR3 length is 16 residues. CDR1 and CDR2 (germline): SNHLY, FYNNEI. The CDR3 bases are TGTGCCAGCAGTTTCGGACTAGCGGCTAGCACAGATACGCAGTATTTT. It yields the protein CASSFGLAASTDTQYF.

This clone was detected only a few times. V is TRBV7-3 and J is TRBJ1-4, with a possible D match to TRBD1 (6 bases). Looked up from germline, CDR1 is SGHTA and CDR2 is FQGTGA. V was pared by 6 bases and J by 7 bases, with 15 bases between. The CDR3 has 14 residues. CDR3 DNA sequence: TGTGCCAGCAGTATGGGGGCATCGGGTGAAAAACTGTTTTTT. Amino acid sequence: CASSMGASGEKLFF.

This clone was seen a single time. The chain is built from TRBV4-3 and TRBJ1-1; D is perhaps TRBD1 (6 bases). V was clipped by 0 bases and J by 0 bases, with 11 bases between them. Looked up from germline, CDR1 is LGHNA and CDR2 is YSLEER. This CDR3 spans 16 amino acids. The CDR3 is CASSQDTRGLNTEAFF. DNA for the CDR3: TGCGCCAGCAGCCAAGATACCAGGGGCCTGAACACTGAAGCTTTCTTT.

The V call is TRBV7-9, the J call TRBJ2-5, with D tentatively TRBD1 (6 bases). Trimming shortened V by 5 bases and J by 11 bases, and 12 bases separated the two germline ends. In germline, CDR1 is SEHNR, CDR2 FQNEAQ (reference sequence). The CDR3 runs 11 residues. The CDR3 loop is CASSMGAEQYF. The CDR3 bases are TGTGCCAGCAGCATGGGGGCCGAACAGTACTTC. The variable domain in full, completed from reference TRBV7-9 and TRBJ2-5, reads DTGVSQNPRHKITKRGQNVTFRCDPISEHNRLYWYRQTLGQGPEFLTYFQNEAQLEKSRLLSDRFSAERPKGSFSTLEIQRTEQGDSAMYLCASSMGAEQYFGPGTRLLVL.

The sample holds one count of this clone. The CDR3 region is CASGSQGGAEAFF. The CDR3 nucleotides read TGTGCTAGTGGTTCCCAGGGGGGCGCTGAAGCTTTCTTT. The rearrangement uses TRBV12-5 and TRBJ1-1; TRBD1 aligns across 7 bases. With 4 bases clipped from V and 6 bases from J, the junction kept 5 bases outside the gene matches. The germline CDR1 and CDR2 sequences are LGHNT and FRNRAP. This CDR3 is built from 13 residues.

CDR3 sequence reads: CSVDGGAFGGYTF. CDR3 sequence (DNA): TGCAGCGTTGATGGTGGAGCTTTCGGCGGCTACACCTTC. The V and J genes are TRBV29-1 and TRBJ1-2; D is undetermined. The CDR3 is 13 residues long. V was cut by 3 bases and J by 8 bases, with 16 bases left in between. Per the germline V gene, CDR1 is SQVTM and CDR2 is ANQGSEA.

The V gene is TRBV4-1, the J gene TRBJ2-5, with 7 bases lining up with TRBD1. CDR3 length: 17 amino acids. V dropped 3 bases and J dropped 0; count of bases not matched to a gene: 10. CDR1 and CDR2 (germline): MGHRA, YSYEKL. In nucleotides, the CDR3 is TGCGCCAGCAGCCACTCTACCTCGGACAGGAACCAAGAGACCCAGTACTTC. It encodes CASSHSTSDRNQETQYF.

This clone turned up a few times. The DNA of the CDR3 is TGTGCCAGCAGTTACGACGGCGGCTATGGCTACACCTTC. Encoded protein: CASSYDGGYGYTF. This chain joins TRBV6-5 and TRBJ1-2; no definite D call. Germline values: CDR1 MNHEY, CDR2 SVGAGI. The CDR3 is 13 residues long. Trimming cost V 2 bases and J 4 bases, with 8 bases left between them.

The genes are TRBV5-5 and TRBJ2-7; D is undetermined. Germline V CDR1 and CDR2: SGHKS, YYEKEE (reference sequence). The CDR3 extends over 13 amino acids. V dropped 0 bases and J dropped 4 bases, with 8 bases sitting between them. The chain's CDR3 is CASSLAVTYEQYF. DNA for the CDR3: TGTGCCAGCAGCTTGGCTGTCACATACGAGCAGTACTTC.

This clone was seen a few times. The chain recombines TRBV30 with TRBJ1-4; D possibly corresponds to TRBD1 (5 bases). Trimming removed 4 bases from V and 7 bases from J, with 13 bases in between. This CDR3 is built from 13 residues. The V gene's germline CDR1 is GTSNPN and CDR2 SVGIG (reference sequence). The DNA of the CDR3 is TGTGCCTGGAACCAGGGCCAGGGTGAAAAACTGTTTTTT. Translating gives CAWNQGQGEKLFF.

This clone was seen more than once but under ten times. This sequence joins TRBV7-9 and TRBJ1-1; D unclear. The ends were cut back, 5 bases at V and 5 bases at J, with 18 bases in the middle. This CDR3 contains 15 residues. Germline V gene sequence: CDR1 SEHNR, CDR2 FQNEAQ (reference sequence). CDR3 amino acids: CASSPRPGKGTEAFF. The CDR3 DNA sequence: TGTGCCAGCAGCCCACGACCGGGGAAGGGAACTGAAGCTTTCTTT.

The chain combines TRBV4-3 with TRBJ2-1; 13 positions agree with TRBD2. J gave up 4 bases and V 5 bases, and 23 bases lay outside the gene matches. Germline V gene data show CDR1 as LGHNA and CDR2 as YSLEER. The CDR3 spans 22 residues. CDR3 protein: CASSLRRVRGGLAGVKYNEQFF. The CDR3 DNA reads as TGCGCCAGCAGCTTAAGACGTGTCAGGGGCGGACTAGCGGGGGTTAAGTACAATGAGCAGTTCTTC.

The CDR3 reads CASSSGTGRYSNQPQHF. As DNA, the CDR3 is TGTGCCAGCAGCTCCGGGACAGGTCGTTATAGCAATCAGCCCCAGCATTTT. The V call is TRBV5-6, the J call TRBJ1-5, with 8 bases that match TRBD1. Germline trimming cut 3 bases from V and 0 bases from J; bases unmatched to any gene: 8. Per the germline V gene, CDR1 is SGHDT and CDR2 is YYEEEE. This CDR3 comprises 17 residues.

V and J are TRBV7-2 and TRBJ2-7, with 9 positions matching TRBD1. In germline, CDR1 is SGHTA, CDR2 FQGNSA. The CDR3 extends over 14 amino acids. Unmatched junction bases numbered 8, after V lost 5 bases and J lost 6 bases. For the CDR3, the DNA is TGTGCCAGCAGCCCGTGGGACAGGGATTCCGAGCAGTACTTC. It encodes CASSPWDRDSEQYF.

The chain couples TRBV14 to TRBJ2-5; 12 positions agree with TRBD2. The junction had 5 bases not matched to a gene; V was cut back by 1 base and J by 5 bases. The CDR3 sequence is 16 residues long. CDR1 is SGHDN, CDR2 FVKESK, per germline. CDR3 protein: CASSQGRLAGVETQYF. The DNA of the CDR3 is TGTGCCAGCAGCCAAGGACGACTAGCGGGAGTTGAGACCCAGTACTTC.